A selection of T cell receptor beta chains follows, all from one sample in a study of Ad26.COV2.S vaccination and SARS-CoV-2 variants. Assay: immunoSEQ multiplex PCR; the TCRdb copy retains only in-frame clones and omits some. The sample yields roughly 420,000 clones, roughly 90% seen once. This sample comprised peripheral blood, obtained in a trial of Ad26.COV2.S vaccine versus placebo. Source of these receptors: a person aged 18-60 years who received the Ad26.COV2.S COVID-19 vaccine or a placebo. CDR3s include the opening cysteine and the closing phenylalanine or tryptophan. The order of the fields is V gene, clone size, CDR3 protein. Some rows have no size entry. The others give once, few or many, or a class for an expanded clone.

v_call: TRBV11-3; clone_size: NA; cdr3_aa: CASSLTGTSSYNEQFF
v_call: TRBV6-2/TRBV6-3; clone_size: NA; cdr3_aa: CASSLGSNQPQHF
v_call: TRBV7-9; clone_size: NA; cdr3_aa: CASSLSGQNHEQYF
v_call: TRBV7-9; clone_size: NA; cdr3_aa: CASSLSPGTAYEQYF
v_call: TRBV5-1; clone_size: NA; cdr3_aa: CASSLGTPTYEQYF
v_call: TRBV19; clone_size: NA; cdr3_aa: CASSIMGQGVKLFF
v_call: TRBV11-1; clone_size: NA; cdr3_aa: CASSLDIPYEQYF
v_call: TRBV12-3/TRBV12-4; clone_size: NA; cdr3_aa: CASSLIQGNTIYF
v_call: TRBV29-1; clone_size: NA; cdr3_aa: CSVTGTARYNEQFF
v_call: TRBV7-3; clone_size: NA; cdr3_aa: CASSLGGGLRDEQYF
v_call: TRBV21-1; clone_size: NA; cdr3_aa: CASSGKAFNQPQHF
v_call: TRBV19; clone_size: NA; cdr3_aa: CASSIGNTEAFF
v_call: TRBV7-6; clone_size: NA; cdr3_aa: CASSLDAGGFTNEQFF
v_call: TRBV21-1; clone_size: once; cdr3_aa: CASSKLPGSGRIKGNTIYF
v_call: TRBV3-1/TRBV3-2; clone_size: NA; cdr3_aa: CASLDLAGTYNEQFF